This T cell receptor (beta chain) is from a study of T cells after yellow fever vaccination. About the research overall: Fractions containing few cells were prepared with SMART-Seq v4 Ultra Low Input. Study-wide points: A weaker but faster secondary response was observed, peaking on day 5 versus 15.

TCRdb re-analysed the 5' RACE reads in MiXCR, keeping a single row per CDR3 protein. The repertoire holds about 220,000 distinct CDR3 sequences, with 3% to 4% as singletons. Germline CDR1 reads SGHAT; CDR2 reads FQDESV (reference sequence). V lost 5 bases and J lost 5; bases outside the gene matches: 5. CDR3 size: 13 residues. This clonotype was recorded many times. The antigen is not known. Sequences were derived from CD4+ T cells sorted from PBMCs, sampled 10 days after the yellow fever booster vaccination. The chain uses TRBV11-1 and TRBJ2-5; TRBD2 aligns across 7 bases. The origin of this receptor is a man aged 18 to 30 who received the YFV17D yellow fever vaccine. The CDR3, as DNA: TGTGCCAGCAGCCCCGGACTAGTGGAGACCCAGTACTTC. Translation gives CASSPGLVETQYF.